The TCR beta chain under discussion was sequenced for a study of shared clonotypes between healthy human individuals. Study-level points and caveats: Rarefaction showed sorted-subset sequencing was incomplete despite large depth.

This clone occurred once. The antigen is undetermined. Using immunoSEQ multiplex PCR, the repertoire was profiled, and TCRdb retains in-frame clones only, with some absent. Here the sample spans about 1 million clones, more than 65% being singletons. V lost 0 bases to trimming and J lost 5 bases, with 15 bases between them. The CDR3 spans 15 residues. CDR1 is SGHRS and CDR2 is YFSETQ in the germline V gene. The TCR comes from a man younger than 35 in good health. This chain joins TRBV5-1 and TRBJ2-7; possibly TRBD2 for D (5 bases). Sequenced sample: memory CD4+ T cells sorted from blood. Subset denoted: CD45RA-negative fraction. The CDR3 DNA reads TGCGCCAGCAGCTTGGCCGAGCCTAGCTTCCACGAGCAGTACTTC. As protein: CASSLAEPSFHEQYF. Looking up the rest from reference TRBV5-1 and TRBJ2-7 gives the full variable domain: KAGVTQTPRYLIKTRGQQVTLSCSPISGHRSVSWYQQTPGQGLQFLFEYFSETQRNKGNFPGRFSGRQFSNSRSEMNVSTLELGDSALYLCASSLAEPSFHEQYFGPGTRLTVT.